This TCR beta chain is from a study of sequential checkpoint blockade in melanoma. Turning to the study itself: Arm A got nivolumab then ipilimumab; arm B the reverse, 1:1. Both treatment sequences were followed by maintenance nivolumab.

The CDR3 extends over 14 amino acids. The V end was cut by 7 bases, the J end by 3 bases, with 16 bases between. The germline CDR1 and CDR2 sequences are MNHEY and SVGAGI. As to treatment: randomized to nivolumab then ipilimumab (arm A) or the reverse (arm B). DNA-damaging chemotherapy had not been given to any patient beforehand. Generated by immunoSEQ multiplex PCR, the TCRdb table keeps only in-frame clones and is missing some. There are about 27,000 clones in the sample; 75% to 80% occur only once, and around a fifth lies in the top ten. The table lists this clone with a count of one. The source of this sequence is a human donor with melanoma. The chain links TRBV6-5 to TRBJ2-7, with D maybe TRBD1 (6 bases). The material sequenced was CD8+ T cells sorted from blood (inferred from file names), taken from a patient given nivolumab and ipilimumab in sequence. The CDR3 spells CASTKGEFLYEQYF. CDR3 nucleotides: TGTGCCAGCACCAAGGGGGAGTTCCTCTACGAGCAGTACTTC.